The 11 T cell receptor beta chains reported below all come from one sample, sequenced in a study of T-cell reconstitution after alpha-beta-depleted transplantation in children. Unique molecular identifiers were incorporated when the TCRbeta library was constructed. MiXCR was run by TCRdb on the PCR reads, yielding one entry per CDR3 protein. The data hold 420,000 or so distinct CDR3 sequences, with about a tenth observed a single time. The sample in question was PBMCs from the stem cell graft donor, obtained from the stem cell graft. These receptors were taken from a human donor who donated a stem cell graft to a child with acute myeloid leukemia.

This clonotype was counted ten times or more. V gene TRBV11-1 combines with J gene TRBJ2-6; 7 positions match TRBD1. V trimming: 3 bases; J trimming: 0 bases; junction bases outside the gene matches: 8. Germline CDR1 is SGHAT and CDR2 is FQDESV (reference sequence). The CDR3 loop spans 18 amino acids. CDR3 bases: TGTGCCAGCAGCTTGGGGGACAGCCAGAGCTCTGGGGCCAACGTCCTGACTTTC. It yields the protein CASSLGDSQSSGANVLTF.

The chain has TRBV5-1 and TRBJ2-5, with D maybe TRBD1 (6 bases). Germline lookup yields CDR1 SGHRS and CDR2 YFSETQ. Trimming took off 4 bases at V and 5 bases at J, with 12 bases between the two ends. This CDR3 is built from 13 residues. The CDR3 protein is CASSVQGSETQYF. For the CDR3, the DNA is TGCGCCAGCAGCGTCCAGGGGAGCGAGACCCAGTACTTC.

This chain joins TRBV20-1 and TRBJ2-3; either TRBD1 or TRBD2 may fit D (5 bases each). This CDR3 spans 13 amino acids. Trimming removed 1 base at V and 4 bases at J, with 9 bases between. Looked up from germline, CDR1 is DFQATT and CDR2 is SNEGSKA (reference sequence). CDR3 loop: CSARGGSADTQYF. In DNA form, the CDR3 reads TGCAGTGCTAGAGGGGGGAGTGCAGATACGCAGTATTTT.

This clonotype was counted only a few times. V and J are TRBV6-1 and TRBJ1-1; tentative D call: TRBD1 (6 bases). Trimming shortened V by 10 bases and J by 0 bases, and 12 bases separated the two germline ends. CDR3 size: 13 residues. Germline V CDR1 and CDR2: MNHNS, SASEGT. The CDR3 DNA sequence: TGTGCCATTACGACAGGACTGAACACTGAAGCTTTCTTT. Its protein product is CAITTGLNTEAFF.

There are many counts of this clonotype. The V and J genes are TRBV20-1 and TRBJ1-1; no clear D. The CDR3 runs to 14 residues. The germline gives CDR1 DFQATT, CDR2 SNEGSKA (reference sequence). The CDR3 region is CSAPWANMNTEAFF. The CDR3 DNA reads TGCAGCGCCCCATGGGCTAATATGAACACTGAAGCTTTCTTT.

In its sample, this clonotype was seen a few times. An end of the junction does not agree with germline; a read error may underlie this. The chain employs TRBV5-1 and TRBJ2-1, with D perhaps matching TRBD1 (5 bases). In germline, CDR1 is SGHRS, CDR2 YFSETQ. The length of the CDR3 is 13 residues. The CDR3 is CASSLGWGGEHFF. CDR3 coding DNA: TGCGCCAGCAGCTTGGGATGGGGCGGCGAGCATTTCTTC.

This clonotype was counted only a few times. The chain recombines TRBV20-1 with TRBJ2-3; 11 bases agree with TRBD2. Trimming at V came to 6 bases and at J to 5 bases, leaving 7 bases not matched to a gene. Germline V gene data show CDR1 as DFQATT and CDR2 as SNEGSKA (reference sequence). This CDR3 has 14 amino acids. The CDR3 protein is CSAVRLAGGDTQYF. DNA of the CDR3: TGCAGTGCAGTACGGCTAGCGGGAGGAGATACGCAGTATTTT.

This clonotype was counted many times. The CDR3 bases are TGTGCCAGCAGTTTAGACCGAGCAGGTTACAATGAGCAGTTCTTC. Translating it yields CASSLDRAGYNEQFF. The V and J genes are TRBV12-3 or TRBV12-4 and TRBJ2-1; D not resolved. The CDR3 sequence is 15 residues long. Trimming removed 1 base at V and 4 bases at J, with 11 bases between.

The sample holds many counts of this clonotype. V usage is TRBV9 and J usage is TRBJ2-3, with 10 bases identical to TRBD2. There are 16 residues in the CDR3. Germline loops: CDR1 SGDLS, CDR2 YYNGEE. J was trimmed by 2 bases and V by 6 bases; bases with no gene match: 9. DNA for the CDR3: TGTGCCAGCAATAAAGCGGGAGGGCCCCTCACAGATACGCAGTATTTT. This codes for CASNKAGGPLTDTQYF.

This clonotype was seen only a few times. CDR3 DNA sequence: TGCGCCAGCAGCTTGGGATCTGCGGGGGAGCTGTTTTTT. This codes for CASSLGSAGELFF. The chain joins TRBV5-1 to TRBJ2-2, with D uncertain. Germline-derived CDR1 and CDR2 are SGHRS and YFSETQ. This CDR3 region has 13 residues. V lost 0 bases and J lost 8, with 8 bases in between.

CDR3 sequence: CASSWGTSGGFNEQFF. The CDR3 coding sequence is TGCGCCAGCAGCTGGGGGACTAGCGGAGGATTTAATGAGCAGTTCTTC. The chain has TRBV5-1 and TRBJ2-1; 11 bases align to TRBD2. The CDR3 extends over 16 amino acids. The V gene end was trimmed by 3 bases and the J gene end by 7 bases; junction bases not matched to a gene: 9. Germline CDR1 and CDR2: SGHRS and YFSETQ.